This record concerns one TCR beta chain sequence. Its specific antigen is unknown. No base qualities exist here, and no much larger clone lies one base off it. The method was the immunoSEQ multiplex PCR assay. A mixture of 60 forward primers for TCR Vbeta segments and 13 reverse primers for TCR Jbeta segments was used in the multiplex PCR. The CDR3 region of rearranged TCR beta genes was amplified from genomic DNA by a multiplex PCR assay. The Illumina HiSeq System was used to sequence the amplified TCR beta libraries as 87-base-pair reads. The paper's data handling went like this. Across the roughly 670 repertoires, a later analysis counted 80 million or so unique TCR beta chains, some 11 million of which were shared by at least two donors. To remove PCR and sequencing errors, raw reads were error-corrected and collapsed into unique sequences using a nearest-neighbor algorithm that merged closely related sequences. CDR3 sequences were aligned to IMGT reference sequences to assign V, D and J gene segments. Each retained sequence needed at least a six-nucleotide match to both a V gene segment and a J gene segment. Rearrangements were classified as productive when the CDR3 lacked stop codons and remained in frame with V and J, and all other rearrangements were classified as non-productive. Following IMGT convention, CDR3 was defined as the stretch from the second conserved V-encoded cysteine to the conserved J-encoded phenylalanine. In an earlier analysis of around 570 of the donors, sequences lacking an unambiguous match to a single V gene segment were excluded. An earlier analysis of 587 of the donors classified V segments as functional when productive rearrangements were above 56.7% and as segregating when the standard deviation between donors was above 5%. A statistical classification framework was developed to diagnose cytomegalovirus status using the catalog of TCR beta chain sequences. In a later analysis, V and J genes were assigned by comparing TCR nucleotide sequences against IMGT/GENE-DB human TR gene sequences. Using the TCRdist pipeline, a later analysis assigned CDR3 sequences along with most-parsimonious VDJ recombination scenarios. A later analysis defined each TCR beta chain by its CDR3 amino acid sequence plus V-gene family, and excluded reads lacking a unique V-gene family. A later analysis removed 550 to 700 highly shared, low-generation-probability nucleotide sequences to deal with suspected cross-contamination and a sequencing artifact. In a later analysis, a clonal expansion index for each public chain was calculated from normalized within-repertoire ranks of inferred template counts. Generation probabilities in a later analysis came from a VDJ recombination model fitted to out-of-frame rearrangements, and those results were checked against IGoR. In a later analysis, TCR-TCR, TCR-HLA and TCR-CMV co-occurrence was scored with hypergeometric tests, and a repertoire-size bias correction was applied to TCR pairs. To estimate false discovery rates, a later analysis permuted the HLA or CMV assignments 20 times. In a later analysis, co-occurring TCRs were grouped using DBSCAN, and TCRdist sequence similarity was added for clustering within HLA-allele-positive subsets. Repertoires with fewer than 30,000 or more than 120,000 public chains, plus five repertoires with anomalous nucleotide sharing, were excluded from co-occurrence clustering. TCRdb obtained this table from immuneACCESS and retained in-frame rearrangements with V and J assigned. These tables miss some clones; where compared with another copy, unresolved V genes account for less than half of the shortfall, and the remainder is unexplained. The DNA was the basis for D and trimming; V, J and clone size are from that table. The sample has approximately 170,000 clones on record, almost 80% of them singletons. The top ten constitute around a tenth of the sample.

The data derive from a study of cytomegalovirus exposure and HLA in healthy donors (dated 2017 in TCRdb). In terms of the full investigation: An earlier analysis of about 560 of the donors reported approximately 260 Gb of sequence data and 95 million to 120 million unique TCR beta sequences obtained from about 170 million T cells. Alongside the repertoire data, information on donor age, sex, ethnicity and CMV serostatus was compiled. Genome-wide SNP genotypes for about 65% of the 666 donors were used in a later genetic analysis, which treated that subset as a discovery cohort. The study profiled the T cell repertoires of 666 subjects by immunosequencing and related them to cytomegalovirus serostatus. Rather than drawing on any new phenotypic data, the later analysis identified candidate immune exposures from TCR beta sequences and the way those sequences occurred across donors. In an earlier analysis of 550 to 700 of the donors, high-throughput TCR beta sequencing was used to judge whether each TCR beta V gene segment behaved as functional or pseudogenic. Besides the first cohort of 500 to 700 subjects, a separate validation cohort made up of roughly 120 different subjects was used. Across approximately 400 genotyped donors of the cohort, an average of about 240,000 unique TCR beta nucleotide sequences per donor were sequenced, and roughly a sixth of those sequences were non-productive. A later analysis re-examined previously published TCR beta repertoires from more than 550 donors and added high-resolution HLA genotyping to investigate patterns of TCR occurrence. Among the roughly 400 genotyped donors, around 81% belonged to the genetic ancestry cluster associated with self-reported Caucasian donors. An early release that covered roughly 600 HLA-typed donors contained 300 to 350 gigabases of sequencing data and around 85 million unique TCR sequences. Five DR-DQ haplotypes were handled as single units for association and clustering, since linkage in the cohort was strong. All discovery cohort repertoires had been generated on a single sequencing platform. The study aimed to test whether cataloging public T cell receptors could reveal signatures of past pathogen exposure. HLA typing included class I and class II loci at four-digit resolution. The study combined high-throughput TCR immunosequencing, statistical association of individual TCRs with disease status, and machine learning to predict cytomegalovirus infection status. The number of typed donors differed by locus: about 620-640 for A, B, C, DRB1 and DQB1; 522 for DQA1; 606 for DPA1; and approximately 450 for DPB1.

On the study overall, not on this receptor specifically: A further reported finding was that TCR beta sequences accurately predicted the HLA-A and HLA-B alleles for most subjects in the first cohort. According to a later genetic analysis, donors in an Asian-associated ancestry cluster had fewer N-insertions in productive TCRs than the approximately 650-donor mean. Strong co-occurrence of HLA alleles, especially DR and DQ, made assigning TCR associations to individual alleles difficult. This cohort had only TCR beta chains sequenced, and the lack of alpha or paired-chain data limited which features could be detected. It was suggested by the authors that the approach could potentially be generalized to other disease states and immunological phenotypes. Presence/absence analyses assumed roughly uniform sequencing depth across donors, an assumption that may not hold. Correlated functional status among segregating V segments might reflect linkage disequilibrium, but an unknown experimental factor could not be ruled out. Because HLA typing was missing for some donors at each locus, association tests included only the typed subset. In a later analysis, HLA-associated TCR beta chains were found to be more clonally expanded and to have lower generation probabilities than equally common non-associated chains. In a later analysis, TCR association rates were found to vary across HLA loci, with the most associated TCRs seen for DRB1 alleles and the fewest for HLA-C alleles. A later analysis found that most CMV-associated TCR beta chains appeared HLA-restricted, with HLA associations seemingly driven largely by CMV exposure. A later analysis reported that several top co-occurrence clusters appeared linked to parvovirus B19, influenza, CMV and Epstein-Barr virus. In vitro tests confirmed that a few of the cytomegalovirus-associated TCR beta chains recognize cytomegalovirus antigens. The study listed 150 to 200 TCR beta chains as associated with cytomegalovirus. In both the original and validation cohorts, the classifier was reported to diagnose cytomegalovirus status with high specificity and sensitivity. In a later genetic analysis, a missense DCLRE1C variant was associated with V-gene and J-gene trimming of TCR beta chains, and the association was replicated in an independent cohort. At a false discovery rate of 0.05, a later analysis linked about 16,000 TCR beta sequences to specific HLA alleles. Because counts were too low, about 17 rarely observed V segments, including chromosome 9 orphons, were excluded from the earlier analysis of a few hundred of the donors. Because the 87-base-pair reads could not distinguish some IMGT-functional V segments, including TRBV6-2 and TRBV6-3, those segments were excluded. Immune exposure information for the cohort was limited to CMV serostatus. Most TCR sequences were observed very rarely across donors, whereas some public TCRs were present in many individuals. A cluster of highly shared sequence variants was judged likely to represent a technical artifact of the sequencing pipeline. An earlier analysis of approximately 500 of the donors showed that most TCR beta V segments appeared in productive rearrangements either about 87% or about 30% of the time, which broadly matched IMGT annotations.

CDR3 length: 12 amino acids, cysteine to phenylalanine. Only the CDR3 DNA is retained, 36 bases long and in frame from the first base. The cohort was made up of roughly 670 healthy bone marrow donors. At the time of sampling, all cohort members were nominally healthy, though unrecorded immune exposures were likely present. The donor tested CMV seropositive, placing the donor among the 310 or so seropositive members of the cohort. Every donor gave a peripheral blood sample, and the peripheral blood mononuclear cells from that sample were used for TCR beta sequencing. The Qiagen DNeasy Blood Extraction Kit was used to extract genomic DNA from the blood cell samples.

This chain is built from TRBV21-1 and TRBJ1-2; the table's D call, TRBD1, was not checked against the DNA. TRBV21-1 is flagged as a pseudogene. Sequenced material: PBMCs. The TCR comes from a man in his late teens or twenties in good health and CMV-seropositive. The CDR3 region: CASSTTGIGYTF. In nucleotide form, the sequence is TGTGCCAGCAGCACGACAGGGATTGGCTACACCTTC.